The 6 T cell receptor beta chains listed next were all sequenced from one sample in a study of blood T cell repertoires in COVID-19. Using immunoSEQ multiplex PCR, the repertoire was profiled, and TCRdb retains in-frame clones only, with some absent. Of fewer than 300,000 clones in the sample, 85% were seen once. The sample was PBMCs or T cells enriched from blood (not recorded which). Receptors were obtained from a woman aged 45-65 years who had recovered from COVID-19.

The chain is built from TRBV7-9 and TRBJ1-4; D is perhaps TRBD1 (6 bases). Between the trimmed V and J ends, which lost 7 bases and 3 bases, there was a span of 12 bases. This CDR3 spans 14 amino acids. Germline lookup yields CDR1 SEHNR and CDR2 FQNEAQ (reference sequence). The CDR3 protein is CASNLQGSNEKLFF. In nucleotides, the CDR3 is TGTGCCAGCAATCTACAGGGATCTAATGAAAAACTGTTTTTT.

The genes are TRBV7-2 and TRBJ2-3; 8 nucleotides agree with TRBD2. CDR3 length: 17 amino acids. V lost 3 bases to trimming and J lost 3 bases; unmatched junction nucleotides: 11. Germline lookup yields CDR1 SGHTA and CDR2 FQGNSA. CDR3: CASSLNGRARVTDTQYF. The CDR3 nucleotides read TGTGCCAGCAGCTTGAACGGGAGGGCCAGGGTTACAGATACGCAGTATTTT.

The rearrangement uses TRBV27 and TRBJ2-7; TRBD1 might be the D (7 bases). The ends were cut back, 5 bases at V and 6 bases at J, with 11 bases in the middle. The CDR3 is made up of 12 amino acids. Germline V gene sequence: CDR1 MNHEY, CDR2 SMNVEV (reference sequence). CDR3 in DNA: TGTGCCAGCAGTCGTCAGGGGGGCGAGCAGTACTTC. Translated, it gives CASSRQGGEQYF.

The chain joins TRBV6-5 to TRBJ1-2; the match to TRBD1 covers 9 bases. The germline V gene encodes CDR1 MNHEY and CDR2 SVGAGI. With 1 base clipped from V and 7 bases from J, the junction kept 10 bases outside the gene matches. The CDR3 consists of 16 residues. The CDR3 sequence: CASSYLLPGQGGGYTF. The CDR3, as DNA: TGTGCCAGCAGTTACTTACTACCGGGACAGGGCGGTGGCTACACCTTC.

The chain links TRBV6-5 to TRBJ1-5; TRBD1 matches 8 bases. Germline values: CDR1 MNHEY, CDR2 SVGAGI. The CDR3 length is 15 residues. J gave up 7 bases and V 6 bases, and 11 bases lay outside the gene matches. CDR3 amino acids: CASSRNQGAEQPQHF. The CDR3 DNA reads as TGTGCCAGCAGCCGGAATCAGGGGGCCGAGCAGCCCCAGCATTTT.

The V and J genes are TRBV5-6 and TRBJ2-5; D not certain. The ends were cut back, 2 bases at V and 5 bases at J, with 4 bases in the middle. There are 11 residues in the CDR3. Germline V gives CDR1 SGHDT, CDR2 YYEEEE. CDR3 residues: CASSFRETQYF. DNA for the CDR3: TGTGCCAGCAGCTTTCGGGAGACCCAGTACTTC.